The rows below give T cell receptor beta chains drawn from one sample of a study of cytomegalovirus exposure and HLA in healthy donors. The repertoire was sequenced with immunoSEQ multiplex PCR; TCRdb's copy has only in-frame clones and lacks some. The sample has tens of thousands of clones, roughly 80% seen once; the top ten hold under 30%. Sequenced sample: PBMCs. These receptors came from a woman aged 40 to 50 in good health and CMV-seropositive. Both conserved end residues are part of each CDR3. D genes are given only for firm matches. A clone size is listed for some rows: how often the clone was seen (once, few, many), or a class if it is expanded.

TRBJ1-1	once	TRBV5-6	NA	CASSFGLTEAFF	TGTGCCAGCAGCTTTGGACTCACTGAAGCTTTCTTT
TRBJ1-1	NA	TRBV11-2	NA	CASSSLSTTGVNTEAFF	TGTGCCAGCAGCTCCCTTTCGACGACAGGAGTTAACACTGAAGCTTTCTTT
TRBJ1-3	NA	TRBV7-9	NA	CSSSHPTRNSGNTIYF	TGTTCCAGCAGCCATCCCACGAGAAACTCTGGAAACACCATATATTTT
TRBJ1-5	NA	TRBV19	TRBD1	CASSFGTGQNQPQHF	TGTGCCAGTAGTTTCGGGACAGGGCAGAATCAGCCCCAGCATTTT
TRBJ2-3	NA	TRBV7-8	NA	CASSLVQGTDTQYF	TGTGCCAGCAGCTTAGTGCAGGGGACAGATACGCAGTATTTT
TRBJ2-7	NA	TRBV18	NA	CASSPPGNKHEQYF	TGTGCCAGCTCACCCCCAGGGAATAAACACGAGCAGTACTTC
TRBJ2-7	NA	TRBV7-2	TRBD2	CASSPWGTAGGYEQYF	TGTGCCAGCAGCCCCTGGGGTACAGCGGGGGGTTACGAGCAGTACTTC
TRBJ2-1	NA	TRBV27	TRBD2	CASSLTGGGAYNEQFF	TGTGCCAGCAGTTTAACGGGCGGGGGGGCCTACAATGAGCAGTTCTTC
TRBJ2-6	NA	TRBV7-9	NA	CASTLSGSGANVLTF	TGTGCCAGCACCCTTTCCGGCTCTGGGGCCAACGTCCTGACTTTC
TRBJ2-7	NA	TRBV13	NA	CASSLRGQGSYEQYF	TGTGCCAGCAGCTTACGTGGGCAGGGGTCGTACGAGCAGTACTTC
TRBJ1-2	few	TRBV10-3	NA	CAISESSGGYTF	TGTGCCATCAGTGAGTCGAGCGGGGGCTACACCTTC
TRBJ1-2	NA	TRBV6-1	NA	CASSEDRFGGYTF	TGTGCCAGCAGTGAAGACAGGTTCGGTGGCTACACCTTC
TRBJ2-3	NA	TRBV19	TRBD2	CATLSGGMDTQYF	TGTGCCACTCTTAGCGGGGGGATGGATACGCAGTATTTT
TRBJ2-1	once	TRBV11-2	NA	CASSHVDGNEQFF	TGTGCCAGCAGCCACGTCGACGGGAACGAGCAGTTCTTC
TRBJ1-4	NA	TRBV6-5	TRBD1	CASRKTGGDEKLFF	TGTGCCAGCAGGAAAACAGGGGGGGATGAAAAACTGTTTTTT
TRBJ2-1	NA	TRBV10-3	TRBD1	CAISGNRGEKAEQFF	TGTGCCATCAGTGGAAACAGGGGCGAAAAAGCCGAGCAGTTCTTC
TRBJ2-7	NA	TRBV5-1	NA	CASSLFGGPYEQYF	TGCGCCAGCAGCTTGTTCGGGGGACCCTACGAGCAGTACTTC
TRBJ1-2	NA	TRBV29-1	TRBD1	CSVEEVEGRQGAFYGYTF	TGCAGCGTTGAAGAGGTAGAGGGCCGACAGGGCGCTTTCTATGGCTACACCTTC
TRBJ2-3	NA	TRBV14	NA	CASSHWTASDTQYF	TGTGCCAGCAGCCACTGGACAGCTTCGGATACGCAGTATTTT
TRBJ1-4	NA	TRBV15	NA	CATSRDGATNEKLFF	TGTGCCACCAGCAGAGACGGGGCAACTAATGAAAAACTGTTTTTT
TRBJ1-6	NA	TRBV25-1	TRBD1	CASSETMGGTGIIQGLHF	TGTGCCAGCAGTGAAACGATGGGCGGGACAGGGATAATTCAAGGGCTCCACTTT
TRBJ1-6	NA	TRBV6-6	NA	CASTTNPDIGNSPLHF	TGTGCCAGCACTACTAACCCGGACATTGGGAATTCACCCCTCCACTTT
TRBJ2-7	NA	TRBV5-1	TRBD2	CASSSSSGGLSYEQYF	TGCGCCAGCAGCTCATCTAGCGGGGGCCTCTCCTACGAGCAGTACTTC
TRBJ1-5	NA	TRBV2	TRBD1	CASNSGQGSNQPQHF	TGTGCCAGCAACTCCGGACAGGGAAGCAATCAGCCCCAGCATTTT
TRBJ2-2	NA	TRBV6-5	NA	CASSYYPNGELFF	TGTGCCAGCAGTTACTATCCCAACGGGGAGCTGTTTTTT
TRBJ2-1	NA	TRBV20-1	NA	CSASQGNEQFF	TGCAGTGCTAGTCAGGGAAACGAGCAGTTCTTC
TRBJ1-5	NA	TRBV10-3	NA	CAITPTGGGPQHF	TGTGCCATCACTCCCACCGGCGGGGGGCCCCAGCATTTT
TRBJ2-6	NA	TRBV13	NA	CASSLGQGSSGANVLTF	TGTGCCAGCAGCTTAGGTCAGGGAAGCTCTGGGGCCAACGTCCTGACTTTC
TRBJ1-2	few	TRBV19	NA	CASSIGAANYGYTF	TGTGCCAGTAGTATTGGGGCAGCTAACTATGGCTACACCTTC
TRBJ1-1	NA	TRBV18	NA	CASSQTENTEAFF	TGTGCCAGCTCACAGACAGAGAACACTGAAGCTTTCTTT
TRBJ2-1	NA	TRBV9	NA	CASSVGINEQFF	TGTGCCAGCAGCGTCGGGATCAATGAGCAGTTCTTC
TRBJ2-2	NA	TRBV5-1	NA	CASSSDRYTGELFF	TGCGCCAGCAGCTCCGACAGATACACCGGGGAGCTGTTTTTT
TRBJ2-5	NA	TRBV5-4	NA	CASSLYDTQETQYF	TGTGCCAGCAGCCTGTATGACACCCAAGAGACCCAGTACTTC
TRBJ2-2	few	TRBV27	TRBD2	CASSLLAGTGELFF	TGTGCCAGCAGTTTACTAGCGGGCACCGGGGAGCTGTTTTTT
TRBJ1-1	NA	TRBV7-9	NA	CASSFGGANEAFF	TGTGCCAGCAGCTTCGGGGGGGCTAATGAAGCTTTCTTT
TRBJ2-1	NA	TRBV7-2	NA	CASSFLSVGSRGEQFF	TGTGCCAGCAGCTTTTTGTCGGTCGGTAGCCGGGGTGAGCAGTTCTTC
TRBJ1-2	NA	TRBV7-3	NA	CASSLGDGGYTF	TGTGCCAGCAGCTTAGGTGACGGGGGCTACACCTTC
TRBJ2-7	NA	TRBV2	TRBD1	CASSFRTGPYEQYF	TGTGCCAGCAGTTTTAGGACAGGACCCTACGAGCAGTACTTC
TRBJ2-7	few	TRBV6-5	TRBD1	CASSHRQGWYEQYF	TGTGCCAGCAGTCACCGACAGGGGTGGTATGAGCAGTACTTC
TRBJ2-3	few	TRBV11-2	TRBD2	CASRETGTSRADTQYF	TGTGCCAGCAGAGAGACCGGGACTAGCCGGGCGGATACGCAGTATTTT
TRBJ1-2	once	TRBV19	NA	CASSISLGQRGYTF	TGTGCCAGTAGTATCAGTCTCGGACAGCGGGGCTACACCTTC
TRBJ1-5	NA	TRBV2	NA	CASNQGGQPQHF	TGTGCCAGCAACCAGGGCGGTCAGCCCCAGCATTTT
TRBJ1-4	few	TRBV7-8	TRBD1	CASSLDRGKLFF	TGTGCCAGCAGCTTGGACAGGGGAAAACTGTTTTTT
TRBJ2-7	NA	TRBV4-1	NA	CASSQAWGGYEQYF	TGCGCCAGCAGCCAAGCCTGGGGCGGCTACGAGCAGTACTTC
TRBJ2-6	NA	TRBV19	TRBD1	CASSFRDRGIAGANVLTF	TGTGCCAGTAGTTTCCGGGACAGGGGAATTGCTGGGGCCAACGTCCTGACTTTC
TRBJ1-4	once	TRBV7-9	NA	CASSPGVEKLFF	TGTGCCAGCAGCCCCGGGGTTGAAAAACTGTTTTTT
TRBJ2-7	NA	TRBV6-1	TRBD2	CASSFSGLAGPEQYF	TGTGCCAGCAGTTTTTCGGGACTAGCGGGGCCCGAGCAGTACTTC
TRBJ1-1	NA	TRBV30	NA	CAWSKSENTEAFF	TGTGCCTGGAGTAAATCAGAGAACACTGAAGCTTTCTTT
TRBJ1-1	NA	TRBV10-1	TRBD1	CASTGGDRVRTEAFF	TGCGCCAGCACCGGGGGAGACAGGGTACGAACTGAAGCTTTCTTT
TRBJ2-3	NA	TRBV6-1	NA	CASIPDSSGGLTQYF	TGTGCCAGCATTCCGGACTCATCTGGTGGGTTAACGCAGTATTTT
TRBJ1-5	NA	TRBV6-6	NA	CASSYVRHPNQPQHF	TGTGCCAGCAGTTACGTCAGGCATCCCAATCAGCCCCAGCATTTT